This entry lists 11 T cell receptor beta chains sequenced from one sample in a study of blood T cell repertoires in COVID-19. Produced via immunoSEQ multiplex PCR; TCRdb's table is partial and in-frame only. The sample includes 96,000 or so clones, more than 90% seen only once; the top ten take 1.5% to 2%. The sequencing input was peripheral blood. All receptors derive from a man aged 55 to 69 with acute or convalescent COVID-19.

As to this clone: Other DNA sequences of this sample code for an identical CDR3. This chain links TRBV9 with TRBJ2-3; no clear D gene. The germline V gene has CDR1 SGDLS and CDR2 YYNGEE. With 3 bases removed from V and 2 bases from J, the gap between germline ends came to 4 bases. The CDR3 spans 12 residues. CDR3 region: CASSAYTDTQYF. CDR3 DNA: TGTGCCAGCAGCGCGTACACAGATACGCAGTATTTT.

The J gene is TRBJ2-7, the V gene TRBV7-9; 10 bases align to TRBD2. After removal of 5 bases from V and 3 bases from J, the junction contained 10 bases not matched to a gene. Per the germline V gene, CDR1 is SEHNR and CDR2 is FQNEAQ (reference sequence). The CDR3 consists of 16 residues. In DNA, the CDR3 is TGTGCCAGCAGCGACCAGACTAGCGGGCGTCTCTACGAGCAGTACTTC. As protein: CASSDQTSGRLYEQYF. The whole variable domain, filled in from reference TRBV7-9 and TRBJ2-7, reads DTGVSQNPRHKITKRGQNVTFRCDPISEHNRLYWYRQTLGQGPEFLTYFQNEAQLEKSRLLSDRFSAERPKGSFSTLEIQRTEQGDSAMYLCASSDQTSGRLYEQYFGPGTRLTVT.

The chain carries TRBV29-1 and TRBJ2-3; 8 nucleotides line up with TRBD1. The CDR3 runs 12 residues. Germline V gives CDR1 SQVTM, CDR2 ANQGSEA. Trimming took 7 bases from V and 1 from J; bases not matched to a gene: 1. The CDR3: CSGGQGTDTQYF. CDR3 in DNA: TGCAGCGGGGGACAGGGCACAGATACGCAGTATTTT.

The chain employs TRBV28 and TRBJ1-2; unclear D gene. With 3 bases removed from V and 4 bases from J, the gap between germline ends came to 6 bases. CDR1 MDHEN and CDR2 SYDVKM come from the germline V gene. The CDR3 runs 12 residues. Written as DNA, the CDR3 is TGTGCCAGCAGTTTTGGGCTCTATGGCTACACCTTC. This gives the protein CASSFGLYGYTF.

The chain employs TRBV7-2 and TRBJ2-1, with D maybe TRBD1 (5 bases). The CDR3 totals 16 residues. V was shortened by 2 bases and J by 4 bases, with 15 bases between the two germline ends. Germline V CDR1 and CDR2: SGHTA, FQGNSA. As DNA, the CDR3 is TGTGCCAGCAGCTTAAGGGGCACCACTCCATACAATGAGCAGTTCTTC. It encodes CASSLRGTTPYNEQFF.

The V and J genes are TRBV5-4 and TRBJ2-7; D is unresolved. The CDR3 totals 14 residues. CDR1 and CDR2 (germline): SGHNT, YYREEE (reference sequence). V was pared by 4 bases and J by 4 bases, with 15 bases between. The CDR3 here is CASSPGPLTYEQYF. The CDR3 coding sequence is TGTGCCAGCAGCCCTGGCCCCTTGACATACGAGCAGTACTTC.

The chain has TRBV18 and TRBJ2-5; 8 nucleotides align to TRBD2. V lost 6 bases to trimming and J lost 4 bases; unmatched junction nucleotides: 16. The CDR3 extends over 17 amino acids. Looked up from germline, CDR1 is KGHSH and CDR2 is LQKENI. The CDR3 region has the DNA TGTGCCAGCTCTCCCGACAAGGGGATGGCGGGAGGAGAGACCCAGTACTTC. It translates to CASSPDKGMAGGETQYF.

The genes are TRBV19 and TRBJ1-4; TRBD1 matches 8 bases. Germline V gene data show CDR1 as LNHDA and CDR2 as SQIVND (reference sequence). CDR3 size: 16 residues. Trimming cost V 3 bases and J 6 bases; bases outside gene matches: 9. The CDR3 DNA reads TGTGCCAGTAGTATGGATCCGGCGGACAGGGATGAAAAACTGTTTTTT. Translating it yields CASSMDPADRDEKLFF.

This sequence joins TRBV20-1 and TRBJ2-1; D possibly corresponds to TRBD2 (6 bases). The CDR3 extends over 12 amino acids. CDR1 and CDR2 (germline): DFQATT, SNEGSKA (reference sequence). V shed 3 bases and J shed 7 bases, with 10 bases lying between them. The CDR3 is CSASRTTNEQFF. CDR3 nucleotides: TGCAGTGCTAGTCGGACTACTAATGAGCAGTTCTTC.

V gene TRBV28 combines with J gene TRBJ1-3, with unresolved D. Germline V gene data show CDR1 as MDHEN and CDR2 as SYDVKM. The length of the CDR3 is 17 residues. V lost 3 bases, J lost 0 bases, and 15 bases lay in between. Written as DNA, the CDR3 is TGTGCCAGCAGTTTTCGGGTGGCACTTCTCTCTGGAAACACCATATATTTT. This sequence encodes CASSFRVALLSGNTIYF. Together with reference TRBV28 and TRBJ1-3, the CDR3 gives the full variable domain: DVKVTQSSRYLVKRTGEKVFLECVQDMDHENMFWYRQDPGLGLRLIYFSYDVKMKEKGDIPEGYSVSREKKERFSLILESASTNQTSMYLCASSFRVALLSGNTIYFGEGSWLTVV.

The chain joins TRBV28 to TRBJ2-6, with D perhaps TRBD1 (6 bases). The germline V gene has CDR1 MDHEN and CDR2 SYDVKM. Trimming pared 5 bases from V and 2 bases from J, leaving 10 bases between. The CDR3 is 15 residues long. CDR3 region: CASSPTGPGANVLTF. CDR3 bases: TGTGCCAGCAGTCCGACAGGCCCTGGGGCCAACGTCCTGACTTTC.